These T cell receptor beta chains were read from a single sample in a study of cytotoxic CD8 clonotypes in ibrutinib-treated CLL. Measured with immunoSEQ multiplex PCR; TCRdb has only the in-frame clones, and not every one. This repertoire shows roughly 52,000 clones, roughly 57% found once; its top ten account for approximately 32%. The specimen comprised PBMCs, sampled after 12 months of ibrutinib treatment. The origin of the receptors is a human donor with chronic lymphocytic leukemia. The CDR3 runs from the conserved cysteine through the conserved F or W. The D gene is left open where the match is weak. The size entry is marked missing in some rows and otherwise reads once, few, many or a size class.

v_gene	abundance	j_gene	d_gene	CDR3nt	CDR3aa
TRBV7-2	NA	TRBJ1-2	TRBD1	TGTGCCAGCAGCCCGCAGGGGACAGCCGCCGGGGGCGGCTACACCTTC	CASSPQGTAAGGGYTF
TRBV4-2	NA	TRBJ2-4	TRBD1	TGTGCCAGCAGCCAGGACAGGAGAGGGGGAAACTTGGGTTTAGCCAAAAACATTCAGTACTTC	CASSQDRRGGNLGLAKNIQYF
TRBV5-1	NA	TRBJ2-1	TRBD2	TGCGCCAGCAACCCGTCCTGGAGCGGGGCTGGAAATGAGCAGTTCTTC	CASNPSWSGAGNEQFF
TRBV4-2	NA	TRBJ1-2	TRBD1	TGTGCCAGCAGCTCTCTTGGACAGGGGGATGGCTACACCTTC	CASSSLGQGDGYTF
TRBV6-6	once	TRBJ1-1	NA	TGTGCCAGCAGTGTCGCCAGTGGCAAAGCTTTCTTT	CASSVASGKAFF
TRBV28	few	TRBJ2-7	NA	TGTGCCAGCAGCCCGGGACTTAACGAGCAGTACTTC	CASSPGLNEQYF
TRBV29-1	few	TRBJ2-7	NA	TGCAGCGTTTCCGCTAGGGCCTACGAGCAGTACTTC	CSVSARAYEQYF
TRBV11-2	once	TRBJ2-1	TRBD2	TGTGCCAGCAGCTTAGATCAAGCGGGGAGCTCCTACAATGAGCAGTTCTTC	CASSLDQAGSSYNEQFF
TRBV10-1	NA	TRBJ2-3	TRBD2	TGCGCCAGCAGGGGGACTAGCGGGAGCAGCGATACGCAGTATTTT	CASRGTSGSSDTQYF
TRBV14	few	TRBJ1-6	NA	TGTGCCAGCAGCCAAGGGAGGCATAATTCACCCCTCCACTTT	CASSQGRHNSPLHF
TRBV7-2	NA	TRBJ2-7	TRBD1	TGTGCCAGCAGCCACCGGGACAGTAGCTACGAGCAGTACTTC	CASSHRDSSYEQYF
TRBV6-4	NA	TRBJ1-5	NA	TGTGCCAGCAGTGCGGAAAGGGGGAATCAGCCCCAGCATTTT	CASSAERGNQPQHF
TRBV4-2	NA	TRBJ2-3	NA	TGTGCCAGCAGGGACTCACCGCGGGACCCTACCGATACGCAGTATTTT	CASRDSPRDPTDTQYF
TRBV6-6	NA	TRBJ2-1	NA	TGTGCCAGCAGTTACGGGGGCAATGAGCAGTTCTTC	CASSYGGNEQFF
TRBV6-5	many	TRBJ2-1	TRBD2	TGTGCCAGCAGTTACTCATCGGGAGGGCCTAATGAGCAGTTCTTC	CASSYSSGGPNEQFF
TRBV27	NA	TRBJ2-3	NA	TGTGCCAGCAGTCGGTACAGGGGCACAGATACGCAGTATTTT	CASSRYRGTDTQYF
TRBV19	NA	TRBJ2-1	TRBD2	TGTGCCAGTAGTATTTTAGCGGGAGTATCGTTGAATGAGCAGTTCTTC	CASSILAGVSLNEQFF
TRBV6-1	NA	TRBJ1-4	NA	TGTGCCACCAGTGGGGGCCCTTATGAAAAACTGTTTTTT	CATSGGPYEKLFF
TRBV28	NA	TRBJ2-6	NA	TGTGCCAGCAGATCCCAGGGTACTGGGGCCAACGTCCTGACTTTC	CASRSQGTGANVLTF
TRBV23-1	NA	TRBJ2-3	TRBD2	TGCGCCAGCGTGCCGGGACTAGCGGGAGGGCCGGATACGCAGTATTTT	CASVPGLAGGPDTQYF
TRBV28	NA	TRBJ1-5	TRBD1	TGTGCCAGCAGCTCGGCAGGAGGGGGCTTAGAGCCCCAGCATTTT	CASSSAGGGLEPQHF
TRBV9	once	TRBJ2-1	NA	TGTGCCAGCAGCCCCCCATCAGGGGCCTCCTACAATGAGCAGTTCTTC	CASSPPSGASYNEQFF
TRBV29-1	few	TRBJ2-1	NA	TGCAGCGGCCGAGGGGGGCAGGGCAATGAGCAGTTCTTC	CSGRGGQGNEQFF
TRBV23-1	NA	TRBJ2-7	NA	TGCGCCAGCAGGGAATCGGGGATCTACGAGCAGTACTTC	CASRESGIYEQYF
TRBV29-1	NA	TRBJ2-5	NA	TGCAGCGTCGAGGTACAGCAAGAGACCCAGTACTTC	CSVEVQQETQYF
TRBV5-6	NA	TRBJ1-1	NA	TGTGCCAGCAGCTTAATAGGAGGACGGAACACTGAAGCTTTCTTT	CASSLIGGRNTEAFF